The clone carrying this T cell receptor (beta chain) was detected only once. Its antigen is unidentified. This table comes from immunoSEQ multiplex PCR, and its TCRdb copy is limited to in-frame clones, with some not included. This table has nearly 80,000 clones, around 81% appearing once. This entry comes from a study of T cell responses to AZD1222 COVID-19 vaccine. Study conclusions and caveats: Donors were largely white British and mainly female; clonal diversity was possibly underestimated. Along spike, vaccine-associated CD4 TCRs were found throughout, with dominance at 160-218 and 743-854. Just a handful of AZD1222 recipients were seropositive at baseline. Repertoires in all cases were sampled only once the peak T cell response had passed.

V shed 5 bases, J shed 1 base, and the junction held 4 bases outside the gene matches. The CDR3 runs to 14 residues. Germline V CDR1 and CDR2: MNHEY, SMNVEV (reference sequence). This clonotype originated in an adult in good health. V and J are TRBV27 and TRBJ1-1, with 7 bases aligning to TRBD1. The specimen was peripheral blood, collected on day 0 of AZD1222 vaccination. The CDR3: CASSPGQTNTEAFF. In DNA, the CDR3 is TGTGCCAGCAGTCCGGGACAGACGAACACTGAAGCTTTCTTT.